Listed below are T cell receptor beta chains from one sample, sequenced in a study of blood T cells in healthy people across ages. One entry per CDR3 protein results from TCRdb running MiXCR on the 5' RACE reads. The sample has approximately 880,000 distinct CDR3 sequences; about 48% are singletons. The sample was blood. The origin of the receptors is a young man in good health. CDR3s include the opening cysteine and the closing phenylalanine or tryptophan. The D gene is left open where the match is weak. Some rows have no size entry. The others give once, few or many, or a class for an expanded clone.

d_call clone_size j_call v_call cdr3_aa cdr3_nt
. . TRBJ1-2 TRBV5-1 CASSSQAGGSSHGYTF TGCGCCAGCAGCTCCCAGGCCGGAGGGTCTTCCCATGGCTACACCTTC
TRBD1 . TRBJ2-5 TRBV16 CASSQPTGGDETQYF TGTGCCAGCAGCCAACCAACAGGGGGCGATGAGACCCAGTACTTC
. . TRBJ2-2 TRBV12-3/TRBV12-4 CASSTRAANTGELFF TGTGCCAGCAGTACCCGGGCAGCGAACACCGGGGAGCTGTTTTTT
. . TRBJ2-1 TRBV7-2 CASTETRAHNEQFF TGTGCCAGCACCGAGACCCGCGCCCACAATGAGCAGTTCTTC
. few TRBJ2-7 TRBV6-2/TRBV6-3 CASSYEPGKTYEQYF TGTGCCAGCAGTTACGAGCCGGGAAAGACCTACGAGCAGTACTTC
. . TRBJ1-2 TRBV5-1 CASSLAREGYTF TGCGCCAGCAGCTTGGCCAGGGAGGGCTACACCTTC
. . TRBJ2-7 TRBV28 CTSSPPGGTYEQYF TGTACCAGCAGTCCCCCAGGAGGGACCTACGAGCAGTACTTC
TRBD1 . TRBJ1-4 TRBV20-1 CSAKGTGGFPGEKLFF TGCAGTGCCAAAGGGACAGGGGGCTTCCCGGGGGAAAAACTGTTTTTT
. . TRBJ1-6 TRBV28 CASSLFGGPLHF TGTGCCAGCAGTTTGTTCGGGGGACCCCTCCACTTT
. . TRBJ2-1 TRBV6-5 CASTPRGASSYNEQFF TGTGCCAGCACCCCGAGAGGGGCAAGCTCCTACAATGAGCAGTTCTTC
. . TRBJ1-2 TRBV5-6 CASSPDAYYGYTF TGTGCCAGCAGCCCGGACGCGTACTATGGCTACACCTTC
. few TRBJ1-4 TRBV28 CASSPPDINEKLFF TGTGCCAGCAGTCCGCCGGACATTAATGAAAAACTGTTTTTT
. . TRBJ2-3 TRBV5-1 CASSRTRESTDTQYF TGCGCCAGCAGCAGAACTCGGGAAAGCACAGATACGCAGTATTTT
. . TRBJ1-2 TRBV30 CAWDSLNYGYTF TGTGCCTGGGACAGTTTGAACTATGGCTACACCTTC
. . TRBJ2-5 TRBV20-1 CSAQTMLGVETQYF TGCAGTGCCCAGACCATGTTGGGGGTGGAGACCCAGTACTTC
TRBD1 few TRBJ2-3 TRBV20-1 CSASPTGTGGVDTQYF TGCAGTGCTAGCCCAACCGGGACAGGGGGCGTAGATACGCAGTATTTT